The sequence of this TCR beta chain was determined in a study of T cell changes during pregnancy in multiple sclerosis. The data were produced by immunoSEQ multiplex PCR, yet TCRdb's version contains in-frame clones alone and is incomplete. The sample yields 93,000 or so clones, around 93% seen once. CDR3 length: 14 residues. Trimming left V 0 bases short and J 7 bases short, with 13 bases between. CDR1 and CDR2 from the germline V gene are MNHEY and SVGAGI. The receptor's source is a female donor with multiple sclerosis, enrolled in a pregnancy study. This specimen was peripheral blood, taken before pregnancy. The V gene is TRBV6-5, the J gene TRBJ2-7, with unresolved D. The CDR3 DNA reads TGTGCCAGCAGTTACTCGACATTTATTGAGGAGCAGTACTTC. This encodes CASSYSTFIEEQYF.